This T cell receptor beta chain was profiled in a study of T cells in Graves' hyperthyroidism and ophthalmopathy. RNA transcripts provided the source from which TCR beta CDR3 regions were amplified. Primed by the HTBI set, a first-round RT-PCR was run on the TCR CDR3. TCRdb independently ran MiXCR on the multiplex PCR reads; one entry per CDR3 protein. Here the sample spans hundreds of thousands of distinct CDR3 sequences, just under 20% being singletons. Looked up from germline, CDR1 is GTSNPN and CDR2 is SVGIG (reference sequence). V lost 2 bases to trimming and J lost 3 bases, with 11 bases between them. The CDR3 has 13 residues. This clonotype was observed at least ten times.

This sequence was found in a man in his forties with Graves' ophthalmopathy. Sequenced sample: blood. The rearrangement joins TRBV30 to TRBJ2-7; D call uncertain. For the CDR3, the DNA is TGTGCCTGGAGTCCCGTTAGCTACTACGAGCAGTACTTC. Protein: CAWSPVSYYEQYF.